This T cell receptor beta chain was profiled in a study of PD-1 blockade in classical Hodgkin lymphoma. Study-wide context: It was nivolumab at 3 mg/kg, given intravenously every 2 weeks, that patients received. Whole-study findings and limits: Baseline TCR diversity was reportedly lower in newly diagnosed patients than in healthy donors. It was reported as lower still in relapsed/refractory patients.

Only in-frame clones appear in the TCRdb table, and some are missing; sequencing was by immunoSEQ multiplex PCR. The data hold about 6,400 clones, with roughly 70% observed a single time. The CDR3 runs to 12 residues. The germline CDR1 and CDR2 sequences are MNHEY and SMNVEV (reference sequence). J was trimmed by 8 bases and V by 6 bases; bases with no gene match: 5. A note on this clone: Its antigen is still unknown.

Time point meaning: cycle 4 day 1 (C4D1), after more than five weeks of nivolumab. Brentuximab vedotin exposure varied, and every patient relapsed after autologous stem cell transplantation. Thawed PBMCs were subjected to magnetic negative selection, which yielded isolated CD8+ T cells. Each best response was a complete response, a partial response or progressive disease. The source was CD8+ T cells from blood, collected before the fourth cycle of nivolumab. This receptor was taken from a human donor with classical Hodgkin lymphoma. The rearrangement uses TRBV27 and TRBJ1-2, with 8 bases identical to TRBD1. CDR3 bases: TGTGCCAGCAGCCAGGGGGCAGGAGGCTACACCTTC. It encodes CASSQGAGGYTF.